Following are 17 T cell receptor beta chains from one sample sequenced in a study of graft-versus-host responses after intestinal transplantation (dated by TCRdb to about 2021). Library prep was done by the immunoSEQ multiplex PCR assay. This immuneACCESS table, as held by TCRdb, lists in-frame sequences with V and J called but not all clones. Of the missing ones, under half trace to an unresolved V gene in checked studies; the others have no known cause. This sample comprises about 1,000 clones, approximately 54% of them detected only once. Clones ranked in the top ten supply about 14% of the sample. Reading the label with the study, this specimen's time point is: cells obtained before transplantation from donor or recipient. Mixed lymphocyte reactions plated some 200,000 CFSE-labeled pre-transplant responders with some 200,000 irradiated violet-dye-labeled stimulators and were cultured for 6 days.

This specimen consisted of alloreactive CD8+ T cells from a mixed lymphocyte reaction culture, obtained before transplantation. This specimen's cell subset or site label, per the study, means: CFSE-low proliferating T cells sorted from roughly 6-day pre-transplant mixed lymphocyte reaction (GvH or HvG direction). The source is a human patient who was an organ donor for intestinal transplantation.

The rearrangement links TRBV10-2 to TRBJ2-5, with D unclear. V was trimmed by 3 bases and J by 4 bases, leaving 18 bases between them. The germline V gene encodes CDR1 WSHSY and CDR2 SAAADI. The CDR3 is 16 residues long. CDR3: CASSDFGKRPIETQYF. DNA of the CDR3: TGCGCCAGCAGTGATTTTGGGAAGCGACCGATAGAGACCCAGTACTTC.

This clone turned up a few times. The chain joins TRBV9 to TRBJ2-7; TRBD1 agrees at 10 bases. This CDR3 is built from 14 residues. Germline-derived CDR1 and CDR2 are SGDLS and YYNGEE. Trimming removed 4 bases from V and 5 bases from J; junction bases left unmatched: 6. This CDR3 reads CASSLYGTGDEQYF. DNA for the CDR3: TGTGCCAGCAGCTTGTACGGGACAGGGGACGAGCAGTACTTC.

This clone showed up just a few times. The chain links TRBV28 to TRBJ2-7; 7 bases are shared with TRBD2. Germline values: CDR1 MDHEN, CDR2 SYDVKM. Germline trimming cut 4 bases from V and 4 bases from J; bases unmatched to any gene: 13. This CDR3 is built from 16 residues. Here the CDR3 reads CASSSPRGSGSYEQYF. The CDR3 bases are TGTGCCAGCAGTTCCCCGCGGGGTAGCGGGTCTTACGAGCAGTACTTC.

This clone occurred a few times. This rearrangement joins TRBV10-3 to TRBJ2-3; 7 nucleotides line up with TRBD2. V shed 5 bases, J shed 2 bases, and the junction held 4 bases outside the gene matches. This CDR3 spans 14 amino acids. CDR1 and CDR2 (germline): ENHRY, SYGVKD. The CDR3 bases are TGTGCCATCAGTCAGCGGGGAGACACAGATACGCAGTATTTT. This sequence encodes CAISQRGDTDTQYF.

The chain has TRBV11-3 and TRBJ2-2; D gene ambiguous. The ends were cut back, 1 base at V and 8 bases at J, with 5 bases in the middle. Germline assignment: CDR1 SGHNT and CDR2 YENEEA. This CDR3 has 12 residues. CDR3 nucleotide sequence: TGTGCCAGCAGCTTAGTACCAGGGGAGCTGTTTTTT. Translating it yields CASSLVPGELFF.

The chain is built from TRBV6-5 and TRBJ1-1; D might be TRBD1 (5 bases). The germline V gene has CDR1 MNHEY and CDR2 SVGAGI. Trimming took off 6 bases at V and 2 bases at J, with 13 bases between the two ends. The CDR3 runs 14 residues. CDR3 in DNA: TGTGCCAGCAGCTGGATGGGGACCAACACTGAAGCTTTCTTT. Translated, it gives CASSWMGTNTEAFF.

This sequence joins TRBV27 and TRBJ1-5; 7 bases fit TRBD1. With 5 bases clipped from V and 6 bases from J, the junction kept 7 bases outside the gene matches. The CDR3 runs to 14 residues. Germline assignment: CDR1 MNHEY and CDR2 SMNVEV (reference sequence). The CDR3 sequence: CASSIYRGVQPQHF. DNA of the CDR3: TGTGCCAGCAGTATTTACAGGGGAGTTCAGCCCCAGCATTTT.

This clone was observed a handful of times. The genes are TRBV27 and TRBJ2-2, with 9 bases matching TRBD1. Germline CDR1 MNHEY, CDR2 SMNVEV (reference sequence). J lost 5 bases, V lost 2 bases, and 6 bases had no gene match. This CDR3 contains 16 residues. Here the CDR3 reads CASSLVGTGLTGELFF. The CDR3 nucleotides read TGTGCCAGCAGTTTAGTAGGGACAGGGTTAACCGGGGAGCTGTTTTTT.

This clone was found a few times. The V gene is TRBV5-3, the J gene TRBJ2-7; the match to TRBD2 covers 12 bases. TRBV5-3 is marked as an open reading frame, function uncertain. The CDR3 length is 18 residues. The junction had 20 bases not matched to a gene; V was cut back by 4 bases and J by 9 bases. CDR3 loop: CARSGPLAGGGNPWGQYF. CDR3 DNA: TGTGCCAGAAGCGGTCCACTAGCGGGAGGTGGAAACCCTTGGGGGCAGTACTTC.

This sequence joins TRBV6-5 and TRBJ1-2, with D tentatively TRBD1 (5 bases). The germline gives CDR1 MNHEY, CDR2 SVGAGI. V lost 2 bases and J lost 4, with 11 bases in between. There are 14 residues in the CDR3. The CDR3, as DNA: TGTGCCAGCAGTTACGGGGCAGAACTCTATGGCTACACCTTC. Encoded protein: CASSYGAELYGYTF.

This clone was seen just once. The genes are TRBV5-5 and TRBJ2-7; 7 bases are shared with TRBD1. In germline, CDR1 is SGHKS, CDR2 YYEKEE (reference sequence). The CDR3 loop spans 13 amino acids. The ends lost 4 bases at V and 6 bases at J; junction bases unmatched: 7. The CDR3 nucleotides are TGTGCCAGCAGCCGTACAACAGGGGCCGAGCAGTACTTC. Protein: CASSRTTGAEQYF. The full variable domain, with the rest looked up from reference TRBV5-5 and TRBJ2-7, is DAGVTQSPTHLIKTRGQQVTLRCSPISGHKSVSWYQQVLGQGPQFIFQYYEKEERGRGNFPDRFSARQFPNYSSELNVNALLLGDSALYLCASSRTTGAEQYFGPGTRLTVT.

The rearrangement links TRBV6-9 to TRBJ2-2; maybe TRBD1 (5 bases). Per germline, CDR1 MNHGY and CDR2 SVAAGI. CDR3 size: 15 residues. V was cut by 3 bases and J by 4 bases, with 12 bases left in between. The CDR3 loop reads CASSYSVQATGELFF. The CDR3 DNA follows: TGTGCCAGCAGTTACTCGGTACAGGCCACCGGGGAGCTGTTTTTT.

The table lists this clone with a few counts. V and J are TRBV6-4 and TRBJ2-7; 8 positions match TRBD1. Germline CDR1 and CDR2: MRHNA and SNTAGT. The CDR3 is 15 amino acids. V gave up 5 bases and J gave up 4 bases; unmatched junction bases: 10. In DNA form, the CDR3 reads TGTGCCAGCAGTTACGGGGCAGGGGGCCAGTACGAGCAGTACTTC. Protein product: CASSYGAGGQYEQYF.

J is TRBJ1-1 and V is TRBV5-4; 7 nucleotides agree with TRBD1. This CDR3 is built from 15 residues. Germline values: CDR1 SGHNT, CDR2 YYREEE (reference sequence). The ends lost 3 bases at V and 7 bases at J; junction bases unmatched: 12. The CDR3 loop is CASSSTGRRANEAFF. The CDR3 DNA is TGTGCCAGCAGCTCGACAGGGAGGAGAGCGAATGAAGCTTTCTTT.

The chain has TRBV7-2 and TRBJ2-1; D gene ambiguous. Germline CDR1 reads SGHTA; CDR2 reads FQGNSA. The CDR3 loop spans 11 amino acids. V gave up 5 bases and J gave up 6 bases, with 5 bases separating them. The CDR3 nucleotides are TGTGCCAGCAGCCTCGGCAATGAGCAGTTCTTC. It specifies CASSLGNEQFF.

The chain employs TRBV19 and TRBJ2-7; 7 bases are shared with TRBD1. The CDR3 is made up of 13 amino acids. The V and J ends lost 8 bases and 2 bases, in that order; junction bases with no gene match: 6. CDR1 is LNHDA, CDR2 SQIVND, per germline (reference sequence). The chain's CDR3 is CASQGDNTYEQYF. CDR3 coding DNA: TGTGCCAGTCAGGGGGACAACACCTACGAGCAGTACTTC.

This clone was recorded a few times. The chain combines TRBV7-6 with TRBJ2-1; D unclear. Germline V gene lookup returns CDR1 SGHVS and CDR2 FNYEAQ. The V and J ends lost 5 bases and 3 bases respectively, with 5 bases between them. CDR3 length equals 12 residues. CDR3 DNA sequence: TGTGCCAGCAGCCCGGACTACAATGAGCAGTTCTTC. This encodes CASSPDYNEQFF.